This T cell receptor (beta chain) was obtained from a study of naive and memory T cell subsets. An equimolar mix of two oligonucleotides served as the beta constant-region primer for TRBC1 and TRBC2. Ligated cDNA was amplified by four rounds of PCR with nested alpha and beta constant-region primers and SP2. TCRdb used MiXCR to reprocess the UMI-ligation and nested PCR reads, holding one entry per CDR3 protein. The sample lists about 21,000 distinct CDR3 sequences, 8% to 13% occurring once. V was shortened by 0 bases and J by 0 bases, with 7 bases between the two germline ends. Germline lookup yields CDR1 SGHNT and CDR2 YYREEE (reference sequence). This CDR3 region has 15 residues. Note on this clonotype: As yet, its antigen is unknown.

CD4 T cells were positively selected, then CD8 T cells from the CD4-negative fraction. Study results and limitations: There was no ground truth to check naive and memory subset results. Between naive and memory subsets, TCR abundance power law exponents differed.

The chain combines TRBV5-4 with TRBJ1-3; D possibly corresponds to TRBD1 (5 bases). The sequence was collected from a human donor in good health. The specimen sequenced was central memory CD8+ T cells from blood. The DNA for the CDR3 is TGTGCCAGCAGCTTGGCAGGGCCCTCTGGAAACACCATATATTTT. As protein: CASSLAGPSGNTIYF.